A selection of T cell receptor beta chains follows, all from one sample in a study of blood T cell repertoires in COVID-19. TCRdb keeps only in-frame clones here, not all; method: immunoSEQ multiplex PCR. Of around 79,000 clones in the sample, 88% were seen once. The sequenced sample was peripheral blood. These receptors came from a human donor in a cohort sampled during active COVID-19. Each CDR3 is given with its conserved first and last residue. Fields, in order: J gene, D gene, clone size, V gene, CDR3 DNA, CDR3 protein. The D gene is left open where the match is weak. Size tells how often a clone was seen (once, few, many) or the class of an expanded clone, and some rows leave it out.

TRBJ1-1 NA NA TRBV10-2 TGCGCCAGCCGTATGAACACTGAAGCTTTCTTT CASRMNTEAFF
TRBJ2-3 TRBD1 once TRBV7-9 TGTGCCAGCACCCTAGGGGGCAGCACAGATACGCAGTATTTT CASTLGGSTDTQYF
TRBJ2-2 NA NA TRBV27 TGTGCCAGCAGTTTTAAGCCCACCGGGGAGCTGTTTTTT CASSFKPTGELFF
TRBJ1-5 TRBD1 NA TRBV6-4 TGTGCCAGCAGTGAAATTGGAGTGGGGACAGGGGCCCTGAGCAATCAGCCCCAGCATTTT CASSEIGVGTGALSNQPQHF
TRBJ1-1 NA many TRBV6-9 TGTGCCAGACTTGGGAGGGGTCCATTT CARLGRGPF
TRBJ1-2 TRBD1 NA TRBV5-1 TGCGCCAGCAGCGCGACCCCGGGACAGGGGAATGGCTACACCTTC CASSATPGQGNGYTF
TRBJ2-7 TRBD2 few TRBV23-1 TGCGCCAGCAGTCATCTCCCTAGCGGGAGCTCCTACGAGCAGTACTTC CASSHLPSGSSYEQYF
TRBJ2-3 TRBD2 NA TRBV11-1 TGTGCCAGCACGTCTAGCGGGTACACAGATACGCAGTATTTT CASTSSGYTDTQYF
TRBJ2-1 NA NA TRBV7-2 TGTGCCAGCAGCCTGCGGAATTACAATGAGCAGTTCTTC CASSLRNYNEQFF
TRBJ2-3 NA NA TRBV5-1 TGCGCCAGCAGCTTGTGGCCTAGCGGCACAGATACGCAGTATTTT CASSLWPSGTDTQYF
TRBJ2-1 TRBD2 NA TRBV5-1 TGCGCCAGCAGCTTGGGGCTAGCGGGAGTTGGGGTCAATGAGCAGTTCTTC CASSLGLAGVGVNEQFF
TRBJ2-3 TRBD1 NA TRBV28 TGTGCCAGCAGCGGCCGGGACAGGGCTACTGATACGCAGTATTTT CASSGRDRATDTQYF
TRBJ1-2 NA NA TRBV19 TGTGCCAGTAGTATAGTGCAGGGAAGCTATGGCTACACCTTC CASSIVQGSYGYTF
TRBJ1-5 NA NA TRBV18 TGTGCCAGCTCACAGACAGATAATAGCAATCAGCCCCAGCATTTT CASSQTDNSNQPQHF
TRBJ1-1 NA NA TRBV18 TGTGCCAGCTCACCACAGGGAGAGGGCACTGAAGCTTTCTTT CASSPQGEGTEAFF
TRBJ1-1 NA NA TRBV6-5 TGTGCCAGCAGTTACACAGGCCTGACTGAAGCTTTCTTT CASSYTGLTEAFF
TRBJ2-1 TRBD1 NA TRBV7-9 TGTGCCAGCAGCTCCCGGGACAGGGGGCGGTCGGTCAATGAGCAGTTCTTC CASSSRDRGRSVNEQFF
TRBJ1-1 TRBD1 NA TRBV7-9 TGTGCCAGCAGCGCCGACGACAGGGGAGTAACTGAAGCTTTCTTT CASSADDRGVTEAFF
TRBJ2-7 TRBD2 NA TRBV4-2 TGTGCCAGCAGCCAAGCTTCCACTAGCGGGAGTATAGTTTTGGTCTACGAGCAGTACTTC CASSQASTSGSIVLVYEQYF
TRBJ2-7 NA NA TRBV7-8 TGTGCCAGCAGCTTAGTGGGCCGGAACCTCCTACCGTACGAGCAGTACTTC CASSLVGRNLLPYEQYF
TRBJ1-3 TRBD1 NA TRBV19 TGTGCCAGTAGTGCTCGGACAGGGGCTGGAAACACCATATATTTT CASSARTGAGNTIYF
TRBJ2-2 TRBD1 NA TRBV30 TGTGCCTGGAGTGTCGACAGGGTGGGCACCGGGGAGCTGTTTTTT CAWSVDRVGTGELFF
TRBJ1-2 NA NA TRBV5-1 TGCGCCAGCAGCCCATTGGGGCGCGGGGCGAACGATGGCTACACCTTC CASSPLGRGANDGYTF
TRBJ1-2 TRBD1 NA TRBV4-1 TGCGCCAGCAGCACCCAACAGGGGGCCGGCTATGGCTACACCTTC CASSTQQGAGYGYTF
TRBJ1-1 NA NA TRBV7-2 TGTGCCAGCAGCTTTAGCATGAACACTGAAGCTTTCTTT CASSFSMNTEAFF
TRBJ2-3 NA NA TRBV5-1 TGCGCCAGCAGGGCGGCTACCTCCCCAGATACGCAGTATTTT CASRAATSPDTQYF
TRBJ1-2 NA NA TRBV30 TGTGCCTGGAGTACAGGATCTGGCTACACCTTC CAWSTGSGYTF
TRBJ2-1 TRBD2 NA TRBV11-2 TGTGCCAGCAGCTTTCGGACTAGCGGGAGGAATGAGCAGTTCTTC CASSFRTSGRNEQFF
TRBJ2-1 TRBD2 NA TRBV11-2 TGTGCCAGCAGTTCCATAGGGACTAGCGGGAGAGTATACAATGAGCAGTTCTTC CASSSIGTSGRVYNEQFF
TRBJ1-1 TRBD1 NA TRBV2 TGTGCCAGCAGCAGGGGGTCGGTCGACACTGAAGCTTTCTTT CASSRGSVDTEAFF
TRBJ2-1 NA once TRBV4-1 TGCGCCAGCAGTACTCCCCCAGACAGGACATACAATGAGCAGTTCTTC CASSTPPDRTYNEQFF
TRBJ2-1 TRBD2 NA TRBV19 TGTGCCAGTAGTATTAGTGGCGGGGGGGGCCTCAATGAGCAGTTCTTC CASSISGGGGLNEQFF
TRBJ1-1 TRBD1 NA TRBV7-3 TGTGCCAGCAGCTGGACAGGGGGAACTGAAGCTTTCTTT CASSWTGGTEAFF
TRBJ1-2 NA NA TRBV7-2 TGTGCCAGCAGCTTCGGTGCTAACTATGGCTACACCTTC CASSFGANYGYTF
TRBJ1-1 TRBD1 once TRBV5-1 TGCGCCAGCAGCTTGGGCGCCAGGGGGTTGAACACTGAAGCTTTCTTT CASSLGARGLNTEAFF
TRBJ1-5 TRBD1 NA TRBV3-1/TRBV3-2 TGTGCCAGCAGCCAAGTACAGGGGGTCGGTCAGCCCCAGCATTTT CASSQVQGVGQPQHF
TRBJ2-1 TRBD2 once TRBV30 TGTGCCTGGAGTGTACGGGGGGGCTACAATGAGCAGTTCTTC CAWSVRGGYNEQFF
TRBJ2-1 TRBD2 few TRBV12-5 TGTGCTAGTGGTCCGACTAGCGGGATATTCCGCGGTGAGCAGTTCTTC CASGPTSGIFRGEQFF
TRBJ2-1 NA NA TRBV11-2 TGTGCCAGCAGCTTATACGGGAATGAGCAGTTCTTC CASSLYGNEQFF
TRBJ2-1 NA NA TRBV3-1/TRBV3-2 TGTGCCAGCAGCCACCGGACAGCGCACAATGAGCAGTTCTTC CASSHRTAHNEQFF
TRBJ2-1 TRBD2 NA TRBV7-2 TGTGCCAGCAGCTTAGCTCCCAGCGGGGAGAAGAATGAGCAGTTCTTC CASSLAPSGEKNEQFF
TRBJ2-1 NA NA TRBV7-9 TGTGCCAGCGAACCACTAGGATCCTACAATGAGCAGTTCTTC CASEPLGSYNEQFF
TRBJ1-5 TRBD1 NA TRBV6-5 TGTGCCAGCAGAGCCGGGACAGGCAATCAGCCCCAGCATTTT CASRAGTGNQPQHF
TRBJ1-6 NA NA TRBV19 TGTGCCAGTAGTATGGCGGCTACATACTATAATTCACCCCTCCACTTT CASSMAATYYNSPLHF
TRBJ2-7 NA NA TRBV6-5 TGTGCCAGCATTACCTCGGGGAACTCCTACGAGCAGTACTTC CASITSGNSYEQYF
TRBJ1-1 NA NA TRBV12-5 TGTGCTAGTAGAGGGGGGGGGAACACTGAAGCTTTCTTT CASRGGGNTEAFF
TRBJ2-1 TRBD2 once TRBV19 TGTGCCAGTAGTATTTACGGGGGGGTATACAATGAGCAGTTCTTC CASSIYGGVYNEQFF
TRBJ2-7 NA NA TRBV29-1 TGCAGCGTTGGTCCCGGAATAGCGAATGAGCAGTACTTC CSVGPGIANEQYF
TRBJ1-5 NA once TRBV4-1 TGCGCCAGCAGCCAAGCGGCAGGGGACCAGCCCCAGCATTTT CASSQAAGDQPQHF
TRBJ1-6 TRBD1 few TRBV7-8 TGTGCCAGCAGCTTCCCGACAGGGTCTTCACCCCTCCACTTT CASSFPTGSSPLHF
TRBJ2-7 NA NA TRBV20-1 TGCAGTGCTAGTAGTGGCAGGCTTTCCTACGAGCAGTACTTC CSASSGRLSYEQYF
TRBJ2-1 TRBD2 NA TRBV11-3 TGTGCCAGCAGCCGGACTAGCGGGGGGGGACCCAATGAGCAGTTCTTC CASSRTSGGGPNEQFF
TRBJ2-7 TRBD2 few TRBV28 TGTGCCAGCAGTCCCGGGACTAGCGGGTACTACGAGCAGTACTTC CASSPGTSGYYEQYF